This T cell receptor (beta chain) came from a study of OX40 agonist ivuxolimab in advanced cancers. Study-wide results and caveats: More expanded clones were seen, on average, in CD8+ T cells than in CD4+. By week 6 at 0.1 to 3.0 mg/kg, blood CD4+ and CD8+ T cells had expanded clonally.

This clone turned up a few times. Its target is not known. After removal of 2 bases from V and 5 bases from J, the junction contained 8 bases not matched to a gene. The CDR3 loop spans 15 amino acids. Germline V gene sequence: CDR1 MGHRA, CDR2 YSYEKL. Systemic immunosuppression or autoimmune disease history was grounds to exclude patients. The protocol was immunoSEQ multiplex PCR, while the TCRdb copy is restricted to in-frame clones and leaves out a portion. The sample contains roughly 14,000 clones, approximately 60% of which appear only once. The sequence was collected from an adult with an advanced solid tumor such as melanoma, head and neck, liver or kidney cancer. The J gene is TRBJ2-5, the V gene TRBV4-1; 7 positions match TRBD1. The sample was CD4+ or CD8+ T cells sorted from blood, taken in a trial of the OX40 agonist ivuxolimab. The DNA of the CDR3 is TGCGCCAGCAGCCAAAAGACAGGGTTGTGGGAGACCCAGTACTTC. Translation gives CASSQKTGLWETQYF.